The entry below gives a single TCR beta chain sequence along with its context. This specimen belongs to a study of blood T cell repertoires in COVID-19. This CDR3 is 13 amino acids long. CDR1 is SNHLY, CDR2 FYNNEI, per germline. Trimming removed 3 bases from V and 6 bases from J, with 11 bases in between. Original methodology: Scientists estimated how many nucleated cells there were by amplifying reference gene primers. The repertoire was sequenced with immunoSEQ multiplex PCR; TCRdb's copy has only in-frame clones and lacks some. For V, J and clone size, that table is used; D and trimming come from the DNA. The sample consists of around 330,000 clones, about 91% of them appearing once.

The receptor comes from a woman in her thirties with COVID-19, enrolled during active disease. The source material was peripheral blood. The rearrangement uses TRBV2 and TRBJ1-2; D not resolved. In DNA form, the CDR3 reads TGTGCCAGCAGTGATTCGTCGGTTGATGGCTACACCTTC. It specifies CASSDSSVDGYTF. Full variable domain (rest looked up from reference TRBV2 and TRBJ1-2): EPEVTQTPSHQVTQMGQEVILRCVPISNHLYFYWYRQILGQKVEFLVSFYNNEISEKSEIFDDQFSVERPDGSNFTLKIRSTKLEDSAMYFCASSDSSVDGYTFGSGTRLTVV.